These 21 T cell receptor beta chains originate from one sample sequenced in a study of shared clonotypes between healthy human individuals. Using immunoSEQ multiplex PCR, the repertoire was profiled, and TCRdb retains in-frame clones only, with some absent. This sample yields roughly 2 million clones, of which around 95% are seen a single time; 0.1% to 0.15% belongs to the top ten. Sequenced: naive CD4+ T cells sorted from blood. Subset meaning: CD45RA+ positively selected. The source is a man in his late teens or twenties in good health.

In this sample, this clone turned up once. This chain joins TRBV25-1 and TRBJ2-7, with D possibly matching TRBD2 (5 bases). CDR3 size: 13 residues. Trimming took off 6 bases at V and 5 bases at J, with 14 bases between the two ends. Germline V gives CDR1 MGHDK, CDR2 SYGVNS. CDR3 residues: CASRSHGKDEQYF. The CDR3 DNA follows: TGTGCCAGCAGATCCCACGGGAAGGACGAGCAGTACTTC.

The rearrangement uses TRBV5-4 and TRBJ2-3; 9 nucleotides match TRBD2. This CDR3 has 16 residues. Germline loops: CDR1 SGHNT, CDR2 YYREEE (reference sequence). V was clipped by 2 bases and J by 5 bases; unmatched bases: 9. CDR3 amino acids: CASSFSRASGKDTQYF. In nucleotides, the CDR3 is TGTGCCAGCAGCTTCAGTCGGGCTAGCGGGAAAGATACGCAGTATTTT.

The chain links TRBV6-5 to TRBJ1-6; D possibly corresponds to TRBD1 (6 bases). CDR1 and CDR2 (germline): MNHEY, SVGAGI. The CDR3 has 14 amino acids. V was cut by 8 bases and J by 2 bases, with 10 bases left in between. This CDR3 is CASATGTYNSPLHF. CDR3 bases: TGTGCCAGCGCCACAGGGACCTATAATTCACCCCTCCACTTT.

This clone appeared a single time. The rearrangement joins TRBV28 to TRBJ1-5, with 9 bases aligning to TRBD1. Per the germline V gene, CDR1 is MDHEN and CDR2 is SYDVKM. The CDR3 runs to 16 residues. The V segment lost 5 bases and the J segment 7 bases; nucleotides outside the gene matches: 12. CDR3 nucleotides: TGTGCCAGCAGTCCAGGGGGACAGGGTACGTGGCAGCCCCAGCATTTT. This codes for CASSPGGQGTWQPQHF.

The V gene is TRBV6-5, the J gene TRBJ1-1, with 10 nucleotides matching TRBD1. The V and J ends lost 6 bases and 6 bases, in that order; junction bases with no gene match: 4. The V gene's germline CDR1 is MNHEY and CDR2 SVGAGI. CDR3 length: 13 residues. In DNA, the CDR3 is TGTGCCAGCAGAGGGACAGGGGTCCCTGAAGCTTTCTTT. Protein: CASRGTGVPEAFF.

As to this clone: The same CDR3 can be traced to other DNA sequences in this sample. The chain joins TRBV29-1 to TRBJ1-2, with D unclear. The CDR3 loop spans 10 amino acids. Germline assignment: CDR1 SQVTM and CDR2 ANQGSEA. V was cut by 5 bases and J by 5 bases, with 6 bases left in between. The DNA of the CDR3 is TGCAGCGTTCTTCAGTATGGCTACACCTTC. It translates to CSVLQYGYTF.

The J gene is TRBJ1-6, the V gene TRBV7-9; TRBD1 matches at 7 bases. This CDR3 is 16 amino acids long. V was clipped by 1 base and J by 2 bases; unmatched bases: 2. CDR1 and CDR2 from the germline V gene are SEHNR and FQNEAQ (reference sequence). CDR3 sequence reads: CASSLGQGAYNSPLHF. As DNA, the CDR3 is TGTGCCAGCAGCTTAGGTCAGGGGGCCTATAATTCACCCCTCCACTTT.

This clone was seen a single time. The genes are TRBV20-1 and TRBJ1-1; tentatively, D is TRBD1 (6 bases). CDR1 and CDR2 from the germline V gene are DFQATT and SNEGSKA (reference sequence). The CDR3 runs to 11 residues. Trimming shortened V by 3 bases and J by 11 bases, and 13 bases separated the two germline ends. The CDR3 protein is CSARAGHLAFF. CDR3 in DNA: TGCAGTGCTAGGGCGGGACATCTGGCTTTCTTT.

The chain uses TRBV15 and TRBJ1-5; no firm D call. The V end lost 0 bases, the J end lost 4 bases, and 4 bases lay between the germline ends. The CDR3 runs to 13 residues. Per germline, CDR1 LNHNV and CDR2 YYDKDF (reference sequence). The CDR3 spells CATSRDQNQPQHF. The CDR3 bases are TGTGCCACCAGCAGAGATCAGAATCAGCCCCAGCATTTT.

This chain links TRBV25-1 with TRBJ2-2; a weak D match, TRBD2 (5 bases). From germline, CDR1 is MGHDK and CDR2 SYGVNS. This CDR3 is 17 amino acids long. Trimming removed 1 base from V and 2 bases from J, with 14 bases in between. CDR3 DNA sequence: TGTGCCAGCAGTGAATCTCTGGCGGGCATAAACACCGGGGAGCTGTTTTTT. As protein: CASSESLAGINTGELFF.

V gene TRBV9 combines with J gene TRBJ2-4, with a tentative D call TRBD2 (5 bases). V was trimmed by 4 bases and J by 0 bases, leaving 11 bases between them. Germline CDR1 is SGDLS and CDR2 is YYNGEE. The CDR3 is 15 amino acids. As DNA, the CDR3 is TGTGCCAGCAGCCCCCAGGCGGGAGCCAAAAACATTCAGTACTTC. Translation gives CASSPQAGAKNIQYF.

The gene calls are TRBV29-1 and TRBJ2-6, with D maybe TRBD2 (5 bases). Trimming shortened V by 7 bases and J by 2 bases, and 9 bases separated the two germline ends. CDR3 length: 13 residues. Looked up from germline, CDR1 is SQVTM and CDR2 is ANQGSEA. The CDR3 sequence: CSAQEAGANVLTF. In DNA form, the CDR3 reads TGCAGCGCCCAGGAGGCTGGGGCCAACGTCCTGACTTTC.

The chain combines TRBV7-9 with TRBJ1-5; D is perhaps TRBD1 (6 bases). This CDR3 is built from 17 residues. The V gene's germline CDR1 is SEHNR and CDR2 FQNEAQ (reference sequence). Trimming took 5 bases from V and 6 from J, leaving 23 bases between them. CDR3 amino acids: CASSQRTRGTWGQPQHF. The CDR3 region has the DNA TGTGCCAGCAGCCAACGAACAAGGGGGACTTGGGGTCAGCCCCAGCATTTT.

V is TRBV27 and J is TRBJ1-1; 8 bases match TRBD1. CDR3 length equals 14 residues. Trimming removed 8 bases from V and 3 bases from J; junction bases left unmatched: 8. Germline lookup yields CDR1 MNHEY and CDR2 SMNVEV (reference sequence). DNA of the CDR3: TGTGCCAGCCGCAGGGGGCGGGAGGACACTGAAGCTTTCTTT. The encoded protein is CASRRGREDTEAFF.

This clone has more than one count but fewer than ten. V and J are TRBV7-9 and TRBJ1-6; D is ambiguous. The CDR3 has 15 amino acids. V shed 0 bases and J shed 10 bases, with 13 bases lying between them. Germline-derived CDR1 and CDR2 are SEHNR and FQNEAQ (reference sequence). CDR3 amino acids: CASSLASSQGSPLHF. The CDR3 DNA reads as TGTGCCAGCAGCTTAGCAAGCAGTCAAGGATCACCCCTCCACTTT. Full variable domain (outside the CDR3, taken from reference TRBV7-9 and TRBJ1-6): DTGVSQNPRHKITKRGQNVTFRCDPISEHNRLYWYRQTLGQGPEFLTYFQNEAQLEKSRLLSDRFSAERPKGSFSTLEIQRTEQGDSAMYLCASSLASSQGSPLHFGNGTRLTVT.

This chain links TRBV10-3 with TRBJ1-2; D remains ambiguous. This CDR3 is 14 amino acids long. The V gene's germline CDR1 is ENHRY and CDR2 SYGVKD. The V end was cut by 6 bases, the J end by 8 bases, with 19 bases between. The CDR3 DNA follows: TGTGCCATCAGGCTCCGTGGGGTCCCGGACGGCTACACCTTC. This gives the protein CAIRLRGVPDGYTF.

This clone was found once. The same CDR3 arises from other DNA sequences in this sample as well. The chain joins TRBV18 to TRBJ1-4, with TRBD1 as a possible D gene (5 bases). CDR1 and CDR2 from the germline V gene are KGHSH and LQKENI. The CDR3 consists of 14 residues. V dropped 6 bases and J dropped 1 base, with 9 bases sitting between them. CDR3 region: CASSPRGTNEKLFF. CDR3 DNA sequence: TGTGCCAGCTCGCCTAGGGGAACTAATGAAAAACTGTTTTTT.

The genes are TRBV11-2 and TRBJ2-3; TRBD2 matches at 10 bases. V shed 0 bases and J 2 bases; nucleotides not matched to a gene: 2. The CDR3 loop spans 16 amino acids. The germline V gene encodes CDR1 SGHAT and CDR2 FQNNGV. The CDR3 DNA sequence: TGTGCCAGCAGCTTAGAGGGACTAGCGAACACAGATACGCAGTATTTT. Encoded protein: CASSLEGLANTDTQYF.

The sample holds one count of this clone. The genes are TRBV11-2 and TRBJ2-5, with TRBD1 matching over 7 bases. The CDR3 is 13 residues long. V lost 5 bases, J lost 5 bases, and 5 bases stayed unmatched. Germline V gene data show CDR1 as SGHAT and CDR2 as FQNNGV. For the CDR3, the DNA is TGTGCCAGCAGCCGTGACAGGGTTGAGACCCAGTACTTC. This translates into CASSRDRVETQYF.

This sequence joins TRBV6-5 and TRBJ1-2, with D possibly TRBD1 on 5 matching bases. V lost 2 bases and J 7 bases, leaving 8 bases between the germline ends. Germline V gene lookup returns CDR1 MNHEY and CDR2 SVGAGI. The CDR3 extends over 12 amino acids. DNA for the CDR3: TGTGCCAGCAGTTACCCGGGGGGTGGCTACACCTTC. This codes for CASSYPGGGYTF.

This chain links TRBV5-8 with TRBJ1-3; D remains ambiguous. From germline, CDR1 is SGHTS and CDR2 YDEGEE. V lost 0 bases to trimming and J lost 8 bases, with 6 bases between them. The CDR3 covers 12 residues. This CDR3 reads CASSLGVDTIYF. CDR3 in DNA: TGTGCCAGCAGCTTGGGTGTGGACACCATATATTTT.